This is a list of T cell receptor beta chains from one sample in a study of blood T cell repertoires in COVID-19. Produced via immunoSEQ multiplex PCR; TCRdb's table is partial and in-frame only. Of 200,000 to 250,000 clones listed, roughly nine tenths were seen once; the top ten hold around 12%. The sample comprised peripheral blood. All receptors derive from a woman in her late teens or twenties who had recovered from COVID-19. The CDR3 runs from the conserved cysteine through the conserved F or W. A D gene is named only where the DNA matches it firmly. Size tells how often a clone was seen (once, few, many) or the class of an expanded clone, and some rows leave it out.

V gene	D gene	clone size	CDR3 length	J gene	CDR3 protein	CDR3 DNA
TRBV29-1	TRBD2	-	14	TRBJ2-5	CSVVVAGEQETQYF	TGCAGCGTTGTGGTAGCGGGAGAGCAAGAGACCCAGTACTTC
TRBV28	-	-	14	TRBJ1-1	CASSLSQGNTEAFF	TGTGCCAGCAGCTTATCACAGGGGAACACTGAAGCTTTCTTT
TRBV5-6	-	few	13	TRBJ2-3	CASSSTITDTQYF	TGTGCCAGCAGCTCAACAATCACAGATACGCAGTATTTT
TRBV6-1	-	-	15	TRBJ1-1	CASSDRLQRNTEAFF	TGTGCCAGCAGTGATCGACTACAGAGGAACACTGAAGCTTTCTTT
TRBV6-6	TRBD1	-	15	TRBJ2-7	CASSPPRDRAYEQYF	TGTGCCAGCAGCCCCCCCCGGGACAGGGCCTACGAGCAGTACTTC
TRBV25-1	TRBD2	-	15	TRBJ2-1	CASTQGLAGAEEQFF	TGTGCCAGCACTCAGGGACTAGCGGGAGCTGAAGAGCAGTTCTTC
TRBV27	TRBD2	-	14	TRBJ2-7	CASSFSGREYEQYF	TGTGCCAGCAGTTTTAGCGGGAGAGAGTACGAGCAGTACTTC
TRBV2	-	-	15	TRBJ2-5	CASSDGEAGEETQYF	TGTGCCAGCAGTGATGGGGAGGCAGGAGAAGAGACCCAGTACTTC
TRBV19	TRBD2	-	19	TRBJ2-1	CASSITLAGGIHSYNEQFF	TGTGCCAGTAGTATAACTCTGGCGGGAGGCATCCACTCCTACAATGAGCAGTTCTTC
TRBV19	TRBD2	once	16	TRBJ2-2	CASSIWLAENTGELFF	TGTGCCAGTAGTATTTGGCTAGCGGAAAACACCGGGGAGCTGTTTTTT
TRBV10-3	-	many	15	TRBJ2-7	CATISWRGGGYEQYF	TGTGCCACCATCTCGTGGCGGGGCGGTGGCTACGAGCAGTACTTC
TRBV5-1	-	-	14	TRBJ1-1	CASSLARVGTEAFF	TGCGCCAGCAGCTTGGCGAGGGTAGGGACTGAAGCTTTCTTT
TRBV21-1	-	once	16	TRBJ2-5	CASFRVGGLYRGTQYF	TGTGCCAGCTTTAGGGTCGGAGGCTTATATCGAGGGACCCAGTACTTC
TRBV7-6	-	-	14	TRBJ1-2	CASSSVNRVAGYTF	TGTGCCAGCAGCTCCGTTAACAGGGTTGCTGGCTACACCTTC
TRBV7-3	TRBD2	-	16	TRBJ2-5	CASSLNPGLHQETQYF	TGTGCCAGCAGCTTAAATCCGGGACTACACCAAGAGACCCAGTACTTC
TRBV19	-	-	17	TRBJ2-6	CASSISGVGPGANVLTF	TGTGCCAGTAGTATCTCAGGCGTGGGTCCTGGGGCCAACGTCCTGACTTTC
TRBV9	TRBD2	few	16	TRBJ2-2	CASSGSGSYLPGELFF	TGTGCCAGCAGCGGTAGCGGGAGCTATCTCCCCGGGGAGCTGTTTTTT
TRBV6-5	TRBD2	-	15	TRBJ2-3	CATNQLAGGRDTQYF	TGTGCCACAAACCAACTAGCGGGAGGAAGAGATACGCAGTATTTT
TRBV27	-	-	15	TRBJ1-4	CASSAQFATNEKLFF	TGTGCCAGCAGTGCCCAGTTTGCAACTAATGAAAAACTGTTTTTT
TRBV4-2	-	-	14	TRBJ2-7	CASSQDFSSYEQYF	TGTGCCAGCAGCCAAGACTTCAGCTCCTACGAGCAGTACTTC
TRBV6-2/TRBV6-3	TRBD2	-	18	TRBJ2-3	CASSYDRREGELGDTQYF	TGTGCCAGCAGTTACGATCGTAGGGAGGGAGAGCTCGGGGATACGCAGTATTTT
TRBV4-3	TRBD1	few	17	TRBJ2-3	CASSQDAVGTGKDTQYF	TGCGCCAGCAGCCAAGATGCTGTAGGGACAGGGAAGGATACGCAGTATTTT
TRBV7-9	TRBD1	few	16	TRBJ1-5	CASSPGTGFWNQPQHF	TGTGCCAGCAGCCCCGGGACAGGGTTTTGGAATCAGCCCCAGCATTTT
TRBV5-4	TRBD2	-	16	TRBJ2-1	CASSLVAGGPAHEQFF	TGTGCCAGCAGCTTGGTAGCGGGAGGGCCGGCGCATGAGCAGTTCTTC
TRBV13	-	-	13	TRBJ2-1	CASSLDRRGEQFF	TGTGCCAGCAGCCTGGACCGACGAGGGGAGCAGTTCTTC
TRBV5-5	TRBD1	-	14	TRBJ1-3	CASSGGQYGNTIYF	TGTGCCAGCAGCGGGGGACAGTATGGAAACACCATATATTTT
TRBV9	-	-	15	TRBJ1-1	CASSVDSLMNTEAFF	TGTGCCAGCAGCGTGGACAGCCTAATGAACACTGAAGCTTTCTTT
TRBV7-2	TRBD1	-	15	TRBJ2-7	CASSPGTGKGYEQYF	TGTGCCAGCAGCCCTGGGACAGGGAAAGGCTACGAGCAGTACTTC
TRBV7-9	-	-	15	TRBJ2-2	CASILRGPTAGELFF	TGTGCCAGCATTTTGAGAGGGCCGACTGCCGGGGAGCTGTTTTTT
TRBV6-2/TRBV6-3	TRBD1	-	13	TRBJ2-1	CASSRTGYNEQFF	TGTGCCAGCAGTCGGACAGGCTACAATGAGCAGTTCTTC
TRBV11-3	-	-	12	TRBJ2-1	CASSLDEHNEFF	TGTGCCAGCAGCTTAGATGAGCATAATGAGTTCTTC
TRBV4-1	-	-	14	TRBJ2-2	CASSQDSPAGELFF	TGCGCCAGCAGCCAAGATAGTCCCGCCGGGGAGCTGTTTTTT
TRBV20-1	-	-	11	TRBJ2-7	CSARDSGAQYF	TGCAGTGCTAGAGATAGTGGGGCCCAGTACTTC
TRBV27	TRBD1	-	15	TRBJ2-5	CASSTGTVKRETQYF	TGTGCCAGCAGCACCGGGACAGTAAAGAGGGAGACCCAGTACTTC
TRBV4-2	-	-	15	TRBJ2-7	CASSAGTYPHYEQYF	TGTGCCAGCAGCGCAGGGACTTACCCCCACTACGAGCAGTACTTC
TRBV5-1	TRBD1	-	16	TRBJ2-4	CASRYTLTGTKNIQYF	TGCGCCAGCAGGTATACGTTGACAGGGACAAAAAACATTCAGTACTTC
TRBV13	TRBD1	-	15	TRBJ2-1	CASSSTGRMSDEQFF	TGTGCCAGCAGCTCGACAGGGCGGATGAGCGATGAGCAGTTCTTC
TRBV18	TRBD1	-	18	TRBJ2-6	CASSPGQGAPSGANVLTF	TGTGCCAGCTCACCGGGACAGGGGGCACCCTCTGGGGCCAACGTCCTGACTTTC
TRBV6-4	TRBD2	-	14	TRBJ2-1	CASSIAGGPGEQFF	TGTGCCAGCAGTATAGCGGGAGGGCCTGGTGAGCAGTTCTTC
TRBV29-1	TRBD2	-	14	TRBJ2-3	CSVHTSAGSDTQYF	TGCAGCGTTCACACTAGCGCGGGTTCAGATACGCAGTATTTT
TRBV13	-	once	17	TRBJ2-1	CASSSERSGLFDNEQFF	TGTGCCAGCAGCTCCGAACGTAGCGGTCTGTTCGATAATGAGCAGTTCTTC
TRBV11-2	-	-	15	TRBJ2-1	CASSFLGGSYNEQFF	TGTGCCAGCAGCTTTCTTGGCGGTTCCTACAATGAGCAGTTCTTC
TRBV21-1	-	-	13	TRBJ1-1	CASPTHGDTEAFF	TGTGCCAGCCCGACTCATGGAGACACTGAAGCTTTCTTT
TRBV11-2	TRBD1	-	17	TRBJ2-1	CASSLFFGTDHGGEQFF	TGTGCCAGCAGCTTATTCTTTGGGACAGATCATGGGGGTGAGCAGTTCTTC
TRBV5-8	TRBD1	-	15	TRBJ1-5	CASSGDRVAGLAQHF	TGTGCCAGCAGCGGAGACAGGGTGGCGGGTTTGGCCCAGCATTTT
TRBV7-3	-	-	16	TRBJ2-2	CASRWPGVANTGELFF	TGTGCCAGCAGGTGGCCGGGGGTGGCGAACACCGGGGAGCTGTTTTTT
TRBV29-1	-	-	13	TRBJ1-3	CSVQGSSGNTIYF	TGCAGCGTGCAGGGGAGCTCTGGAAACACCATATATTTT
TRBV6-5	TRBD1	-	14	TRBJ1-4	CASRIGGSNEKLFF	TGTGCCAGCAGAATAGGGGGCTCTAATGAAAAACTGTTTTTT
TRBV6-5	TRBD2	-	12	TRBJ2-1	CATLAGVAEQFF	TGTGCCACACTAGCGGGAGTAGCTGAGCAGTTCTTC
TRBV6-2/TRBV6-3	TRBD2	once	19	TRBJ2-2	CASSYSGLAGGANTGELFF	TGTGCCAGCAGTTACTCGGGACTAGCGGGAGGGGCGAACACCGGGGAGCTGTTTTTT
TRBV6-2/TRBV6-3	TRBD1	-	14	TRBJ1-5	CASSYLQGIQPQHF	TGTGCCAGCAGTTACCTACAGGGGATTCAGCCCCAGCATTTT
TRBV12-5	TRBD1	-	16	TRBJ2-2	CASGLSTGPNTGELFF	TGTGCTAGTGGTTTGTCGACAGGGCCGAACACCGGGGAGCTGTTTTTT
TRBV27	TRBD1	-	15	TRBJ2-7	CASSPRQGDPYEQYF	TGTGCCAGCAGCCCCAGACAGGGAGACCCATACGAGCAGTACTTC
TRBV6-5	-	-	14	TRBJ2-7	CASSYRLTNYEQYF	TGTGCCAGCAGTTACAGACTAACTAACTACGAGCAGTACTTC
TRBV27	TRBD2	-	16	TRBJ2-1	CASSSVAGLSYNEQFF	TGTGCCAGCAGTTCGGTAGCGGGCCTCTCCTACAATGAGCAGTTCTTC
TRBV11-3	TRBD2	-	19	TRBJ2-4	CASSFTGSGRNGAKNIQYF	TGTGCCAGCAGCTTTACGGGTAGCGGGAGGAATGGGGCCAAAAACATTCAGTACTTC